What follows is one TCR beta chain and its context. The antigen remains undetermined. This record comes from a study of Ad26.COV2.S vaccination and SARS-CoV-2 variants. Study in general: Intramuscular Ad26.COV2.S at 5x10^10 or 1x10^11 viral particles.

Treatment in this sample: some 20 received Ad26.COV2.S at low or high dose, single or two shots; about 5 received placebo; per-sample allocation not given. The investigators took samples on day 63 after the first vaccine or placebo injection. What was given as vaccine was an Ad26 vector encoding Wuhan-strain SARS-CoV-2 spike. Overall study findings and caveats: Non-spike TCR breadth did not differ much between vaccine and placebo recipients. Analyses that measured TCR breadth and depth may have underestimated total T cell responses.

Unmatched junction bases numbered 9, after V lost 4 bases and J lost 6 bases. CDR1 and CDR2 from the germline V gene are MNHEY and SMNVEV (reference sequence). The CDR3 runs to 15 residues. Some clones are missing from TCRdb's copy, which holds only in-frame ones; the method was immunoSEQ multiplex PCR. The sample lists around 320,000 clones; 80% to 90% were seen once. The sample was peripheral blood, taken in a trial of Ad26.COV2.S vaccine versus placebo. This chain joins TRBV27 and TRBJ1-5; TRBD1 aligns across 7 bases. This receptor was taken from a person between 18 and 65 years old who received the Ad26.COV2.S COVID-19 vaccine or a placebo. The CDR3 region has the DNA TGTGCCAGCAGTTCCGGGACAGTAGGACGTCAGCCCCAGCATTTT. This gives the protein CASSSGTVGRQPQHF.